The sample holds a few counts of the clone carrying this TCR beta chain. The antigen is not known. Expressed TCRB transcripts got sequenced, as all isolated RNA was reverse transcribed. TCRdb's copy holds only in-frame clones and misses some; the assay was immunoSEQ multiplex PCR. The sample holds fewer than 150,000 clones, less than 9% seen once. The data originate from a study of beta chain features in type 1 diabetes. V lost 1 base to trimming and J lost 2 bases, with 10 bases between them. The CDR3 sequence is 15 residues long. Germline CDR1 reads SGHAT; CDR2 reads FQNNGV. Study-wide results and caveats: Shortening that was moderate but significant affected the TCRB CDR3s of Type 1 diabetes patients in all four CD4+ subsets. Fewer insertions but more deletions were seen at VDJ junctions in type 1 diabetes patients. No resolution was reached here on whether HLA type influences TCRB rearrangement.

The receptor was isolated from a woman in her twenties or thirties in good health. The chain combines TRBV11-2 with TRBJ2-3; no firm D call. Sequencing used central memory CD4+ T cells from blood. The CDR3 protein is CASSLGAGYTDTQYF. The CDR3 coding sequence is TGTGCCAGCAGCTTAGGGGCAGGCTACACAGATACGCAGTATTTT.